Sequencing of this TCR beta chain was carried out in a study of T-cell reconstitution after alpha-beta-depleted transplantation in children. Germline V gene sequence: CDR1 MNHEY, CDR2 SVGEGT. Trimming took 0 bases from V and 4 from J; bases not matched to a gene: 15. This CDR3 has 19 amino acids. Concerning this clonotype itself: What it binds is not known.

During its preparation, the TCRbeta library received unique molecular identifiers. TCRdb analysed the PCR reads with MiXCR anew, one entry per CDR3 protein. The sample comprises about 27,000 distinct CDR3 sequences, about 18% of which are singletons, and over 30% rests with the top ten. The study's findings and limits: Surviving recipient T cells and thymic progenitors accounted for the high day-60 TCRbeta diversity observed in some patients. Reportedly, alpha-beta T cells present about two months post-transplant originated from several hundred expanded clones of graft origin. By one year post-transplant, T-cell counts and diversity largely arose from T cells that were newly produced.

The sample here was PBMCs, mostly from graft donor cells, taken 60 days after TCRalphabeta/CD19-depleted stem cell transplant. The chain employs TRBV6-2 or TRBV6-3 and TRBJ2-1, with 7 bases aligning to TRBD1. The sequence was obtained from a male patient aged 2 to 10 who had a stem cell transplant for acute lymphoblastic leukemia, so the T cells may come from the graft donor. CDR3 protein: CASSYSSIVDRYGYNEQFF. CDR3 coding DNA: TGTGCCAGCAGTTACTCCTCGATTGTGGACAGGTATGGATACAATGAGCAGTTCTTC.